There are a few counts of the clone carrying this T cell receptor beta chain. Measured with immunoSEQ multiplex PCR; TCRdb has only the in-frame clones, and not every one. Of some 150,000 clones in the sample, roughly 87% were seen once. The record originates from a study of cytomegalovirus exposure and HLA in healthy donors. The CDR3 totals 15 residues. The V and J ends lost 5 bases and 7 bases respectively, with 15 bases between them. Germline CDR1 and CDR2: MNHEY and SMNVEV (reference sequence). The receptor was isolated from a man younger than 35 in good health and CMV-seropositive. Sample: PBMCs. The rearrangement joins TRBV27 to TRBJ1-6, with D hard to call. CDR3 amino acids: CASSRRAEWNSPLHF. The CDR3 DNA reads TGTGCCAGCAGTCGGCGGGCTGAATGGAATTCACCCCTCCACTTT.